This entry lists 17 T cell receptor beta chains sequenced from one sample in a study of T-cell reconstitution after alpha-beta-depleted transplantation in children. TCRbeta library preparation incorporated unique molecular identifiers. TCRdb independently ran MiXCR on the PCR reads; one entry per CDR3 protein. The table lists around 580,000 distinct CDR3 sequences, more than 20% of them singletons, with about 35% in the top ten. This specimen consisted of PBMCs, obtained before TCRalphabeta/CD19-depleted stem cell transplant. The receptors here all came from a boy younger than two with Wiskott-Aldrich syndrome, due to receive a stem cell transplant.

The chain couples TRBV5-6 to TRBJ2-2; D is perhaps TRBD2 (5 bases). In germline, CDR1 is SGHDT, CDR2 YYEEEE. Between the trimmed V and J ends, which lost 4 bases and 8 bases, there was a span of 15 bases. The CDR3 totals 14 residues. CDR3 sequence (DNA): TGTGCCAGCAGCGATCGTCGGGAAGTGGGGGAGCTGTTTTTT. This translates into CASSDRREVGELFF.

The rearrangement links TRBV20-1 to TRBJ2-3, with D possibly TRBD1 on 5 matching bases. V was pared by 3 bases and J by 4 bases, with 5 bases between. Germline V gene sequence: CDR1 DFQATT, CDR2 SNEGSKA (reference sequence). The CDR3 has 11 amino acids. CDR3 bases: TGCAGTGCTAGCAGGGCAGATACGCAGTATTTT. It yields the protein CSASRADTQYF.

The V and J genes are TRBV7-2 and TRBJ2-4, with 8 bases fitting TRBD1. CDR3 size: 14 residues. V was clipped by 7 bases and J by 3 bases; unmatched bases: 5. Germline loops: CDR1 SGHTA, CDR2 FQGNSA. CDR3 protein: CASNQGAGKNIQYF. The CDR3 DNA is TGTGCCAGCAACCAGGGGGCTGGCAAAAACATTCAGTACTTC.

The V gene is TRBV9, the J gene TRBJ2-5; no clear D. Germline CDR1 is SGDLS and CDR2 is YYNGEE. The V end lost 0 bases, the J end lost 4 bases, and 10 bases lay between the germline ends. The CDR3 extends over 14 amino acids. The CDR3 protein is CASSVGHPRETQYF. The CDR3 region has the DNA TGTGCCAGCAGCGTAGGGCACCCGAGAGAGACCCAGTACTTC.

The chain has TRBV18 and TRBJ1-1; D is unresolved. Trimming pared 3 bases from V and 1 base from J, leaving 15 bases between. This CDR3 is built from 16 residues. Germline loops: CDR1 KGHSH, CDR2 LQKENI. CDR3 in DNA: TGTGCCAGCTCACCTATACCACACACTAAGAACACTGAAGCTTTCTTT. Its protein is CASSPIPHTKNTEAFF.

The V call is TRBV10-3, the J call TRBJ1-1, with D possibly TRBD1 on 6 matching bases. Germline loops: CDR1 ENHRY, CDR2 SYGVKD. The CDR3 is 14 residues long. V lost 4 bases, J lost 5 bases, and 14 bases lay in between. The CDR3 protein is CAISGSGVGTEAFF. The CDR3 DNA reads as TGTGCCATCAGTGGGTCAGGGGTCGGGACTGAAGCTTTCTTT.

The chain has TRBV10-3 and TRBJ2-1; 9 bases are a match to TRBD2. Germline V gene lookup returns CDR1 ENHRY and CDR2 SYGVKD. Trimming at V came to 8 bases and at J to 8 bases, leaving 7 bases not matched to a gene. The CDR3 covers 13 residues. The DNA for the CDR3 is TGTGCCATCTCCAGCGGGAGGTCGGATGAGCAGTTCTTC. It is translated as CAISSGRSDEQFF.

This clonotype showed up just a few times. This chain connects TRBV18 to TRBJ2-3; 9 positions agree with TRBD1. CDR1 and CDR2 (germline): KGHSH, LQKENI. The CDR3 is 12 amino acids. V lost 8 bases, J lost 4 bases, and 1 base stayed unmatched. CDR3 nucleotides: TGTGCCAGCACAGGGGGCGCAGATACGCAGTATTTT. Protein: CASTGGADTQYF.

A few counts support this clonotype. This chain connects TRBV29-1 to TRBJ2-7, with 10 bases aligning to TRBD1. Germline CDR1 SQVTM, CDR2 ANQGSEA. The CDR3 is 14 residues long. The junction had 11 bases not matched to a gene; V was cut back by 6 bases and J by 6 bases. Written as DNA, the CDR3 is TGCAGCGTGAGGGGCCTTAGGACAGGGGGCGAGCAGTACTTC. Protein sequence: CSVRGLRTGGEQYF.

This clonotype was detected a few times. As DNA, the CDR3 is TGTGCCAGCATCCGACAGAACACTGAAGCTTTCTTT. Translated: CASIRQNTEAFF. The chain recombines TRBV28 with TRBJ1-1; D gene uncertain. The CDR3 length is 12 residues. V lost 7 bases and J 1 base, leaving 7 bases between the germline ends. Germline CDR1 reads MDHEN; CDR2 reads SYDVKM.

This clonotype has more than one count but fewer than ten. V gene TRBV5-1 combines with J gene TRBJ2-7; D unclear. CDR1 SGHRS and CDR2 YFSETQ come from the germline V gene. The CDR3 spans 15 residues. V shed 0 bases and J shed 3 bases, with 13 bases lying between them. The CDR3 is CASSLVSGRVYEQYF. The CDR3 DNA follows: TGCGCCAGCAGCTTGGTTTCAGGAAGGGTCTACGAGCAGTACTTC.

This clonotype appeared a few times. The DNA of the CDR3 is TGCAGTGCAAAGGGGGCGGGAGAGGTCTCCTACGAGCAGTACTTC. It codes for CSAKGAGEVSYEQYF. The genes are TRBV20-1 and TRBJ2-7; the D call may be TRBD1 or TRBD2 (7 bases each). The CDR3 length is 15 residues. V was cut by 6 bases and J by 0 bases, with 18 bases left in between. Germline V gene sequence: CDR1 DFQATT, CDR2 SNEGSKA (reference sequence).

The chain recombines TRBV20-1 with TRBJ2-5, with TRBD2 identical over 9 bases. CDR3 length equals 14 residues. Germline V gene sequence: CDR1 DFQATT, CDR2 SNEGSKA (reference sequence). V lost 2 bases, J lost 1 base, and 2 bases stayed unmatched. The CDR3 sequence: CSARWTSVQETQYF. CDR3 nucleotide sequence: TGCAGTGCTAGATGGACTAGCGTCCAAGAGACCCAGTACTTC.

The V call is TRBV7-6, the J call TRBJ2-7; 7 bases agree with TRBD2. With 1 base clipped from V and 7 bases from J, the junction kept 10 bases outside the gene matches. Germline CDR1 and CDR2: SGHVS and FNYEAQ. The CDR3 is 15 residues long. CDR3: CASSLVGGRVGEQYF. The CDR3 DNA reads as TGTGCCAGCAGCTTAGTCGGAGGGAGGGTGGGGGAGCAGTACTTC.

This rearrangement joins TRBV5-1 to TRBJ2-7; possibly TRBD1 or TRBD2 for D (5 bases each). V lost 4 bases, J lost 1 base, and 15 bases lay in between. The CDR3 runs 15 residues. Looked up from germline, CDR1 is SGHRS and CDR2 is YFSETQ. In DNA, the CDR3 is TGCGCCAGCAGCCCCCTGGGGGATCCATCCTACGAGCAGTACTTC. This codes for CASSPLGDPSYEQYF.

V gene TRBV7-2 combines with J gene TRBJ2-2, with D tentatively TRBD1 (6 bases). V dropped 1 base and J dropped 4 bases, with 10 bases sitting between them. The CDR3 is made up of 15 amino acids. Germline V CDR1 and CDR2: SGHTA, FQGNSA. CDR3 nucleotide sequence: TGTGCCAGCAGCTTAGGGGGGCGCGGCACCGGGGAGCTGTTTTTT. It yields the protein CASSLGGRGTGELFF.

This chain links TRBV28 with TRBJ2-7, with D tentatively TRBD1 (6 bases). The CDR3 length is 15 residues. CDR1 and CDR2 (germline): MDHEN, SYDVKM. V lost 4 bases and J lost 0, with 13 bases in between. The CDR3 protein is CASSWGRRPSYEQYF. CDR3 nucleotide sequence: TGTGCCAGCAGTTGGGGGCGGAGACCCTCCTACGAGCAGTACTTC.